A single T cell receptor (beta chain) is shown here with its context. This sample is part of a study of radiation and T cells in renal cell carcinoma. Clones were read by immunoSEQ multiplex PCR, and TCRdb kept only the in-frame ones, dropping some. The sample has about 40,000 clones; over 80% are singletons. The time point here: blood 4 weeks post-SBRT, at nephrectomy. Specified treatment: 15 Gy SBRT to primary tumor, nephrectomy 4 weeks later. The CDR3 loop spans 13 amino acids. CDR1 is MNHEY, CDR2 SMNVEV, per germline (reference sequence). V gave up 3 bases and J gave up 1 base, with 6 bases separating them.

The rearrangement links TRBV27 to TRBJ1-1; D possibly corresponds to TRBD1 (5 bases). This sequence was found in a woman in her 70s with renal cell carcinoma. The starting material was blood, obtained from a patient whose treatment included radiotherapy and nephrectomy. This CDR3 reads CASSLDKNTEAFF. The CDR3, as DNA: TGTGCCAGCAGTTTGGACAAGAACACTGAAGCTTTCTTT.